This T cell receptor (beta chain) was sequenced in a study of blood T cell repertoires in COVID-19 (TCRdb year 2020). Context from the whole study: Samples from collaborators originated in the United States, Italy and Spain and spanned both the acute and convalescent phases of COVID-19. The material from the prospective study consisted of cDNA or gDNA derived from T cells, B-cell-depleted T cells, or PBMCs. Subjects who had been exposed to COVID-19, were actively infected with it, or had recovered from it provided the deeply sampled blood TCRbeta repertoires that made up the dataset. The repertoires were released in a freely available public database intended as a resource for research on the immune response to SARS-CoV-2. The samples were drawn from the first 160 participants of the ongoing ImmuneRACE study and from under 1,500 subjects provided by 6 global collaborators. A de-identified subject ID, COVID-19 status, age in years and sex were almost always included in the sample metadata. HLA class I and class II types, where available, came from metadata supplied by the sample provider rather than from assay-based typing.

Of note for this clone: What this receptor recognizes is not known. No clone much larger than this one lies a single base away; base qualities are absent.

The immunoSEQ Assay, a bias-controlled multiplex PCR, was used to amplify TCRbeta CDR3 regions from genomic DNA. The paper's data handling went like this. Within the assay, amplification of reference gene primers was used to estimate how many nucleated cells each sample contained. Sequence reads were collapsed and filtered to measure the absolute abundance of every unique TCRbeta CDR3 rearrangement. For each sample, productive Simpson clonality was calculated as the square root of Simpson's diversity index across productive rearrangements. Imported from immuneACCESS, the table was reduced by TCRdb to in-frame sequences with V and J called. These copies leave out some clones; in studies compared against another copy, an unresolved V gene accounts for under half, and the cause of the remainder is not known. Clonal size and the V and J genes are those of that table, whereas D and trimming came from the DNA. The table for this sample lists 90,000 to 120,000 clones; around four fifths of them were counted only once. Approximately 4% of the sample is in the top ten clones.

Whole blood was collected in K2EDTA tubes by collaborating institutions according to the institutions' own protocols. Collaborator samples were shipped for TCRbeta analysis as frozen whole blood, isolated PBMCs, or DNA extracted from either sample type. Beyond this particular receptor, the publication reports: The amount of clinical and demographic metadata varied by source and participant and was provided uncurated.

The sequence derives from a woman in her seventies with acute or convalescent COVID-19. Sequenced material: peripheral blood.

The CDR3 region: CASSQATLSGNTIYF. Here is the DNA: TGTGCCAGCAGCCAAGCTACTCTCTCTGGAAACACCATATATTTT. Recombination connected TRBV3-1 (or the pseudogene TRBV3-2) to TRBJ1-3; the D gene assignment is ambiguous. The CDR3 runs 15 residues from the cysteine to the phenylalanine. Only CDR3 DNA is held: 45 bases, read in frame from base 1. V loses 1 base of germline sequence and J loses 0 bases, and the interval between the two ends is 7 bases. CDR1 LGHDT and CDR2 YNNKEL are derived from the germline V gene (reference sequence).